These T cell receptor beta chains were read from a single sample in a study of blood T cell repertoires in COVID-19. Method: immunoSEQ multiplex PCR; TCRdb's copy keeps in-frame clones and lacks some. The sample consists of about 180,000 clones, roughly 88% of them appearing once. Material for sequencing was peripheral blood. All receptors derive from a human donor with active or convalescent COVID-19. The donor label of this sample is uncertain. Both conserved end residues are part of each CDR3. The order of the fields is V gene, J gene, CDR3 protein.

>TRBV4-3|TRBJ1-4
CASSQSWFGGSSTNEKLFF
>TRBV28|TRBJ2-7
CASSLPGFSYEQYF
>TRBV6-1|TRBJ2-7
CASSEGTGDPEQYF
>TRBV7-2|TRBJ1-5
CASSLYTHQPQHF
>TRBV7-8|TRBJ2-1
CASSLDLREVYNEQFF
>TRBV6-6|TRBJ2-5
CASRRGETQYF
>TRBV25-1|TRBJ1-4
CASSRPGRDRRRGEKLFF
>TRBV5-8|TRBJ1-2
CASSLGGNYGYTF
>TRBV28|TRBJ2-5
CASSPGHGKETQYF
>TRBV5-4|TRBJ2-3
CASSVLGTDTQYF